This T cell receptor beta chain was found in a study of OX40 agonist ivuxolimab in advanced cancers. Study-level background: Patients achieving partial responses numbered three: one hepatocellular carcinoma case and two cutaneous melanoma cases.

This clone was detected once. This CDR3 region has 14 residues. Per the germline V gene, CDR1 is SGHVS and CDR2 is FQNEAQ. V lost 3 bases to trimming and J lost 2 bases, with 7 bases between them. Sequencing was performed with immunoSEQ multiplex PCR; in TCRdb, only in-frame clones are kept and a portion is missing. The sample consists of some 33,000 clones, roughly nine tenths of them appearing once. The receptor was derived from an adult with an advanced solid tumor such as melanoma, head and neck, liver or kidney cancer. Sequences were derived from CD4+ or CD8+ T cells sorted from blood, sampled in a trial of the OX40 agonist ivuxolimab. J is TRBJ2-2 and V is TRBV7-8; D remains unclear. The CDR3 loop reads CASSLNTNTGELFF. CDR3 coding DNA: TGTGCCAGCAGCTTGAATACTAACACCGGGGAGCTGTTTTTT.